A single sample is the source of the 12 T cell receptor beta chains below, sequenced in a study of PD-1 blockade in classical Hodgkin lymphoma. Each patient relapsed following autologous stem cell transplantation, and prior brentuximab vedotin exposure differed. Here immunoSEQ multiplex PCR was the method, and the copy in TCRdb shows in-frame clones only, minus some. The sample comprises fewer than 25,000 clones, just over 85% of which are singletons, and around 13% rests with the top ten. Here the sequenced sample was peripheral blood mononuclear cells (PBMCs), taken before the second cycle of nivolumab. Receptors were obtained from a human donor with classical Hodgkin lymphoma.

This clone is judged medium-sized. The chain recombines TRBV6-5 with TRBJ1-5; D is uncertain. Between the trimmed V and J ends, which lost 0 bases and 3 bases, there was a span of 9 bases. Germline loops: CDR1 MNHEY, CDR2 SVGAGI. The CDR3 has 15 residues. For the CDR3, the DNA is TGTGCCAGCAGTTACTCTTGGAGGGCCAATCAGCCCCAGCATTTT. Amino acids: CASSYSWRANQPQHF.

In regard to this clone: Other nucleotide sequences in the sample specify the same CDR3. The gene calls are TRBV5-1 and TRBJ1-4; D perhaps matches TRBD1 (5 bases). Germline V gene sequence: CDR1 SGHRS, CDR2 YFSETQ. The CDR3 sequence is 14 residues long. Deletions cut 4 bases from V and 8 bases from J, with 15 bases between. The CDR3 region has the DNA TGCGCCAGCAGCGTCGGGGGAGGGAACGAAAAACTGTTTTTT. Translating gives CASSVGGGNEKLFF.

CDR3 nucleotides: TGCGCCAGCAGCATTGGTGGGGCGGTTGGTGAGCAGTTCTTC. Amino acids: CASSIGGAVGEQFF. The chain uses TRBV5-1 and TRBJ2-1; perhaps TRBD1 as D (5 bases). V lost 4 bases and J lost 9, with 17 bases in between. Germline CDR1 and CDR2: SGHRS and YFSETQ. The CDR3 covers 14 residues.

The chain uses TRBV11-3 and TRBJ2-7; 8 bases align to TRBD1. The CDR3 extends over 13 amino acids. Per germline, CDR1 SGHNT and CDR2 YENEEA. With V trimmed by 4 bases and J by 7 bases, 6 bases remained unmatched. In DNA form, the CDR3 reads TGTGCCAGCAGCTCCCAGGGGGCAGGGGAGCAGTACTTC. As protein: CASSSQGAGEQYF.

CDR3 sequence (DNA): TGCGCCAGCAGCTTGGGGCGGGGCTACAATGAGCAGTTCTTC. Translated: CASSLGRGYNEQFF. The chain recombines TRBV5-1 with TRBJ2-1, with D possibly TRBD2 on 6 matching bases. The germline V and J ends were trimmed by 0 bases and 3 bases, with 7 bases remaining between them. This CDR3 has 14 residues. Germline CDR1 and CDR2: SGHRS and YFSETQ.

The CDR3, as DNA: TGTGCCAGCAGCGCCAGCGGGGGCGAATACAATGAGCAGTTCTTC. Its translation is CASSASGGEYNEQFF. The gene calls are TRBV9 and TRBJ2-1; TRBD2 matches 8 bases. The germline CDR1 and CDR2 sequences are SGDLS and YYNGEE. Unmatched junction bases numbered 6, after V lost 3 bases and J lost 4 bases. The CDR3 extends over 15 amino acids. The full variable domain, completed using reference TRBV9 and TRBJ2-1, is DSGVTQTPKHLITATGQRVTLRCSPRSGDLSVYWYQQSLDQGLQFLIQYYNGEERAKGNILERFSAQQFPDLHSELNLSSLELGDSALYFCASSASGGEYNEQFFGPGTRLTVL.

This rearrangement joins TRBV7-9 to TRBJ2-7; D not resolved. The germline gives CDR1 SEHNR, CDR2 FQNEAQ (reference sequence). The length of the CDR3 is 13 residues. V gave up 1 base and J gave up 5 bases, with 9 bases separating them. This CDR3 reads CASSLVYRDEQYF. In nucleotides, the CDR3 is TGTGCCAGCAGCTTAGTTTATCGGGACGAGCAGTACTTC.

The chain carries TRBV5-1 and TRBJ2-7; 7 bases align to TRBD1. V shed 0 bases and J 5 bases; nucleotides not matched to a gene: 8. Germline V CDR1 and CDR2: SGHRS, YFSETQ. CDR3 length equals 15 residues. CDR3 nucleotides: TGCGCCAGCAGCTTGGAAGGGGGCAGGTGGAACGAGCAGTACTTC. Translation gives CASSLEGGRWNEQYF.

The gene calls are TRBV7-9 and TRBJ2-7; perhaps TRBD1 as D (6 bases). V was pared by 2 bases and J by 4 bases, with 27 bases between. This CDR3 is built from 19 residues. In germline, CDR1 is SEHNR, CDR2 FQNEAQ (reference sequence). CDR3 loop: CASSLRGIWDPNSSYEQYF. The CDR3 nucleotides are TGTGCCAGCAGCTTAAGGGGGATATGGGACCCCAATTCATCTTACGAGCAGTACTTC.

V gene TRBV7-8 combines with J gene TRBJ1-6; D not resolved. Per germline, CDR1 SGHVS and CDR2 FQNEAQ. The CDR3 has 14 amino acids. V shed 2 bases and J shed 5 bases, with 7 bases lying between them. This CDR3 is CASSLWADNSPLHF. In nucleotides, the CDR3 is TGTGCCAGCAGCTTATGGGCAGATAATTCACCCCTCCACTTT.

The chain employs TRBV25-1 and TRBJ1-1; D may be TRBD1 (6 bases). With 1 base removed from V and 4 bases from J, the gap between germline ends came to 13 bases. The CDR3 contains 15 residues. Germline V gives CDR1 MGHDK, CDR2 SYGVNS. CDR3 region: CASSELWGRGTEAFF. The CDR3 DNA follows: TGTGCCAGCAGTGAATTATGGGGGCGCGGCACTGAAGCTTTCTTT.

V is TRBV4-2 and J is TRBJ2-1, with D possibly TRBD1 on 6 matching bases. CDR1 and CDR2 from the germline V gene are LGHNA and YNFKEQ. Trimming removed 0 bases from V and 3 bases from J, with 9 bases in between. The CDR3 runs 15 residues. The CDR3 DNA reads TGTGCCAGCAGCCAAGACAGGGGCAACTACAATGAGCAGTTCTTC. It codes for CASSQDRGNYNEQFF.